The 21 T cell receptor beta chains in this list originate from one sample, sequenced in a study of beta chain features in type 1 diabetes. Expressed TCRB transcripts were sequenced because the entire RNA isolate underwent reverse transcription. Clones were read by immunoSEQ multiplex PCR, and TCRdb kept only the in-frame ones, dropping some. The sample includes about 340,000 clones, approximately 8.2% of them seen just once. The sequencing sample was made of central memory CD4+ T cells from blood. The receptors shown here come from a woman between 18 and 29 years old in good health.

The chain links TRBV18 to TRBJ2-3, with D perhaps given as TRBD1 or TRBD2 (5 bases each). V was shortened by 1 base and J by 3 bases, with 11 bases between the two germline ends. This CDR3 has 15 amino acids. Germline V gene lookup returns CDR1 KGHSH and CDR2 LQKENI. The chain's CDR3 is CASSPLGVPTDTQYF. The DNA of the CDR3 is TGTGCCAGCTCACCACTGGGGGTACCGACAGATACGCAGTATTTT.

This clone was seen a few times. The chain employs TRBV28 and TRBJ2-6; a possible D gene is TRBD2 (6 bases). Germline CDR1 is MDHEN and CDR2 is SYDVKM. Trimming shortened V by 6 bases and J by 0 bases, and 9 bases separated the two germline ends. The length of the CDR3 is 15 residues. Here the CDR3 DNA reads TGTGCCAGCAGCCACGGGGGCTCTGGGGCCAACGTCCTGACTTTC. Translation gives CASSHGGSGANVLTF.

This clone was seen a handful of times. The genes are TRBV6-1 and TRBJ2-1, with D tentatively TRBD1 (6 bases). Trimming cost V 4 bases and J 0 bases, with 13 bases left between them. CDR3 size: 16 residues. Germline CDR1 MNHNS, CDR2 SASEGT. The CDR3 loop reads CASSGGQGISYNEQFF. DNA of the CDR3: TGTGCCAGCAGTGGGGGCCAGGGGATCTCCTACAATGAGCAGTTCTTC.

This clone has just a few counts. The V call is TRBV18, the J call TRBJ2-6; no reliable D call. The germline V and J ends were trimmed by 5 bases and 0 bases, with 5 bases remaining between them. Germline V gene data show CDR1 as KGHSH and CDR2 as LQKENI. CDR3 size: 14 residues. CDR3 loop: CASSADSGANVLTF. In DNA, the CDR3 is TGTGCCAGCTCAGCGGACTCTGGGGCCAACGTCCTGACTTTC.

There are a few counts of this clone. The rearrangement links TRBV7-6 to TRBJ2-5; D call uncertain. This CDR3 region has 14 residues. Germline CDR1 SGHVS, CDR2 FNYEAQ. V dropped 3 bases and J dropped 5 bases, with 13 bases sitting between them. CDR3 in DNA: TGTGCCAGCAGCTTTGGCCAGCCCGGGGAGACCCAGTACTTC. It is translated as CASSFGQPGETQYF.

This clone showed up many times. The V call is TRBV11-2, the J call TRBJ1-2; perhaps TRBD1 as D (6 bases). Trimming cost V 2 bases and J 6 bases, with 13 bases left between them. CDR1 is SGHAT, CDR2 FQNNGV, per germline. This CDR3 spans 14 amino acids. Written as DNA, the CDR3 is TGTGCCAGCAGCTTAAGTTCGGCAGGGGATGGCTACACCTTC. It is translated as CASSLSSAGDGYTF. The whole variable domain, filled in from reference TRBV11-2 and TRBJ1-2, reads EAGVAQSPRYKIIEKRQSVAFWCNPISGHATLYWYQQILGQGPKLLIQFQNNGVVDDSQLPKDRFSAERLKGVDSTLKIQPAKLEDSAVYLCASSLSSAGDGYTFGSGTRLTVV.

The rearrangement uses TRBV7-2 and TRBJ1-1; D is uncertain. V was shortened by 5 bases and J by 8 bases, with 15 bases between the two germline ends. The V gene's germline CDR1 is SGHTA and CDR2 FQGNSA. This CDR3 comprises 13 residues. The CDR3 DNA is TGTGCCAGCAGCCTCGAAGTCGGAAGGGAAGCTTTCTTT. It yields the protein CASSLEVGREAFF.

A few counts support this clone. The genes are TRBV4-3 and TRBJ1-4; TRBD1 is a possible D gene (5 bases). The CDR3 has 16 amino acids. Trimming removed 0 bases at V and 5 bases at J, with 13 bases between. Germline V gene data show CDR1 as LGHNA and CDR2 as YSLEER. CDR3 protein: CASSQDRVTLNEKLFF. The CDR3 DNA reads TGCGCCAGCAGCCAAGACAGGGTCACACTCAATGAAAAACTGTTTTTT.

The CDR3, as DNA: TGTGCTAGTGGTCACGGGACTAGCGGGTTAGAGACCCAGTACTTC. Amino acids: CASGHGTSGLETQYF. The V and J genes are TRBV12-5 and TRBJ2-5; 12 bases are a match to TRBD2. Germline assignment: CDR1 LGHNT and CDR2 FRNRAP. The CDR3 has 15 residues. V trimming: 5 bases; J trimming: 4 bases; junction bases outside the gene matches: 5.

This clone was observed a few times. This chain's CDR3 is CAISIASDTDTQYF. The DNA for the CDR3 is TGTGCCATCTCCATCGCGTCGGATACAGATACGCAGTATTTT. The chain links TRBV6-6 to TRBJ2-3; D gene ambiguous. Germline CDR1 and CDR2: MNHNY and SVGAGI (reference sequence). The ends were cut back, 10 bases at V and 3 bases at J, with 17 bases in the middle. The length of the CDR3 is 14 residues.

This rearrangement joins TRBV2 to TRBJ2-1; D possibly corresponds to TRBD2 (5 bases). Germline assignment: CDR1 SNHLY and CDR2 FYNNEI. The CDR3 covers 15 residues. Trimming left V 3 bases short and J 7 bases short, with 16 bases between. In DNA form, the CDR3 reads TGTGCCAGCAGTGATGAAGCAGAGACGGGGAATGAGCAGTTCTTC. This gives the protein CASSDEAETGNEQFF.

A remark on this clone: This may stem from a read error, because a much larger clone lies one nucleotide away. J is TRBJ1-1 and V is TRBV5-4; no firm D call. The CDR3 is made up of 13 amino acids. V dropped 1 base and J dropped 1 base, with 5 bases sitting between them. Germline CDR1 is SGHNT and CDR2 is YYREEE (reference sequence). The CDR3 sequence is CASSLMGNTEAFF. DNA of the CDR3: TGTGCCAGCAGCTTGATGGGGAACACTGAAGCTTTCTTT. The variable domain in full, with the rest retrieved from reference TRBV5-4 and TRBJ1-1, is ETGVTQSPTHLIKTRGQQVTLRCSSQSGHNTVSWYQQALGQGPQFIFQYYREEENGRGNFPPRFSGLQFPNYSSELNVNALELDDSALYLCASSLMGNTEAFFGQGTRLTVV.

In its sample, this clone was seen a few times. The chain couples TRBV21-1 to TRBJ1-2. TRBV21-1 is recorded as a pseudogene. The CDR3 covers 12 residues. CDR3 bases: TGTGCCAGCAGCCACCCGCCGGGCGGCTACACCTTC. This sequence encodes CASSHPPGGYTF.

The V gene is TRBV6-6, the J gene TRBJ2-7; possibly TRBD2 for D (5 bases). The CDR3 consists of 12 residues. Germline CDR1 MNHNY, CDR2 SVGAGI (reference sequence). V lost 5 bases and J lost 3, with 8 bases in between. The CDR3 loop reads CASSPRGYEQYF. The CDR3 nucleotides are TGTGCCAGCAGTCCCCGGGGCTACGAGCAGTACTTC.

This clone has ten or more counts. The CDR3 coding sequence is TGCGCCAGCAGCCAAGATGCGGACAGCCAAGAGACCCAGTACTTC. Its translation: CASSQDADSQETQYF. This chain links TRBV4-3 with TRBJ2-5, with D perhaps matching TRBD1 (6 bases). The germline V and J ends were trimmed by 0 bases and 1 base, with 9 bases remaining between them. The CDR3 runs to 15 residues. Germline values: CDR1 LGHNA, CDR2 YSLEER.

This clone came up a few times. The chain employs TRBV18 and TRBJ1-2, with 7 bases aligning to TRBD1. The V gene end was trimmed by 3 bases and the J gene end by 10 bases; junction bases not matched to a gene: 11. The CDR3 has 14 amino acids. Germline loops: CDR1 KGHSH, CDR2 LQKENI. CDR3 nucleotide sequence: TGTGCCAGCTCACCTAGGGACAGCCTTGATGTCTACACCTTC. It yields the protein CASSPRDSLDVYTF. Filled out from reference TRBV18 and TRBJ1-2, the complete variable domain reads NAGVMQNPRHLVRRRGQEARLRCSPMKGHSHVYWYRQLPEEGLKFMVYLQKENIIDESGMPKERFSAEFPKEGPSILRIQQVVRGDSAAYFCASSPRDSLDVYTFGSGTRLTVV.

The sample holds a few counts of this clone. The V and J genes are TRBV15 and TRBJ2-2, with 7 bases fitting TRBD2. V was clipped by 1 base and J by 0 bases; unmatched bases: 5. Germline V gives CDR1 LNHNV, CDR2 YYDKDF (reference sequence). The CDR3 covers 17 residues. For the CDR3, the DNA is TGTGCCACCAGCAGAGTCCGAGCGGGAACGAACACCGGGGAGCTGTTTTTT. Protein product: CATSRVRAGTNTGELFF.

This clone was observed at least ten times. The chain links TRBV7-9 to TRBJ2-5, with a weak D call TRBD2 (6 bases). This CDR3 spans 12 amino acids. The V gene lost 5 bases and the J gene lost 7 bases, with 11 bases spanning the gap. The germline gives CDR1 SEHNR, CDR2 FQNEAQ (reference sequence). The CDR3 DNA reads as TGTGCCAGCAGCGCGGGATCGGGGACCCAGTACTTC. It codes for CASSAGSGTQYF.

The sample holds a few counts of this clone. The chain employs TRBV7-8 and TRBJ1-3, with D hard to call. CDR1 SGHVS and CDR2 FQNEAQ come from the germline V gene. The CDR3 consists of 15 residues. V was trimmed by 7 bases and J by 0 bases, leaving 13 bases between them. The CDR3 DNA is TGTGCCAGCACCCAGGACCGGGGCTCTGGAAACACCATATATTTT. Translating gives CASTQDRGSGNTIYF.

This clone has a count of ten or more. The chain uses TRBV7-9 and TRBJ2-1; TRBD1 might be the D (6 bases). Germline V gives CDR1 SEHNR, CDR2 FQNEAQ (reference sequence). V lost 5 bases, J lost 2 bases, and 16 bases lay in between. The CDR3 runs 16 residues. The CDR3 bases are TGTGCCAGCAGCCCGTCCCGGGACACGGCCTACAATGAGCAGTTCTTC. This gives the protein CASSPSRDTAYNEQFF.

V and J are TRBV18 and TRBJ1-1, with TRBD1 matching 7 bases. Germline-derived CDR1 and CDR2 are KGHSH and LQKENI. V lost 3 bases to trimming and J lost 3 bases; unmatched junction nucleotides: 7. The CDR3 contains 15 residues. The CDR3: CASSPRQGSDTEAFF. CDR3 bases: TGTGCCAGCTCACCCCGACAGGGTTCGGACACTGAAGCTTTCTTT.